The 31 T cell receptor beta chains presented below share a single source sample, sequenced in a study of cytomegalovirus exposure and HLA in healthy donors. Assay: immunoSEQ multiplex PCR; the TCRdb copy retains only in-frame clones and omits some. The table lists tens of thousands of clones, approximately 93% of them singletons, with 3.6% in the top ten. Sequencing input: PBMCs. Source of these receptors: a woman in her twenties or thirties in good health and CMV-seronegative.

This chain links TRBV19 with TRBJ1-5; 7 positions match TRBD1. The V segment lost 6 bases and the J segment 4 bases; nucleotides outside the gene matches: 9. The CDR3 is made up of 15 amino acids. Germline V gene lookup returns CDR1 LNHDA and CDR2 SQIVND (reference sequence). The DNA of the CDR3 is TGTGCCAGTAGGAGGGACAGAAGGTTTAATCAGCCCCAGCATTTT. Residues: CASRRDRRFNQPQHF.

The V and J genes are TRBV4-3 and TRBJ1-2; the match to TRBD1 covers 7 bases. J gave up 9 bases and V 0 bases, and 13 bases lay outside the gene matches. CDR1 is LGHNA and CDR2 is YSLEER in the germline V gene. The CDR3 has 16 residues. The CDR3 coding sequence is TGCGCCAGCAGCCAAGAATTAGGGACAGCCGGTTCTAGCTACACCTTC. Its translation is CASSQELGTAGSSYTF.

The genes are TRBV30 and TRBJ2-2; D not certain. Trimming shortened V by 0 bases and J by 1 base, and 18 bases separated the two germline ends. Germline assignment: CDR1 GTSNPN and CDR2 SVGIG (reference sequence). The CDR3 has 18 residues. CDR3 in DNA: TGTGCCTGGAGTGTAATTGGAAGAGACCGGAGGAACACCGGGGAGCTGTTTTTT. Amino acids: CAWSVIGRDRRNTGELFF.

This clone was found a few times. The CDR3 spells CASSSDGTALFEQYF. The DNA for the CDR3 is TGTGCCAGCAGCTCCGACGGGACAGCCCTTTTCGAGCAGTACTTC. The V call is TRBV7-9, the J call TRBJ2-7; TRBD1 aligns across 7 bases. Losses at the gene ends were 4 bases for V and 6 bases for J; bases not matched to a gene: 12. CDR3 size: 15 residues. Germline V gene lookup returns CDR1 SEHNR and CDR2 FQNEAQ (reference sequence).

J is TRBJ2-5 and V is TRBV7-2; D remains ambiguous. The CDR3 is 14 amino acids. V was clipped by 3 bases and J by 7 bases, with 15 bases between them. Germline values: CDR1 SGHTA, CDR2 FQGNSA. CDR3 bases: TGTGCCAGCAGCTTCTACTTGGGCCCAGGGACCCAGTACTTC. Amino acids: CASSFYLGPGTQYF.

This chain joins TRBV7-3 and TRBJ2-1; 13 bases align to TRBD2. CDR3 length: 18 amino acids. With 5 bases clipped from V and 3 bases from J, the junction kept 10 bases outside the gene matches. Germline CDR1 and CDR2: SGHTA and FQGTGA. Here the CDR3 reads CASSPGLAGRKGYNEQFF. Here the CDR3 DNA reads TGTGCCAGCAGCCCGGGACTAGCGGGGAGGAAAGGCTACAATGAGCAGTTCTTC.

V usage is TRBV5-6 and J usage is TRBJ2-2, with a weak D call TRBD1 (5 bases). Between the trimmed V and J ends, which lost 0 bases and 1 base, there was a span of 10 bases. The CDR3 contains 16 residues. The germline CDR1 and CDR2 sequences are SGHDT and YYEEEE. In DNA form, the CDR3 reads TGTGCCAGCAGCTTGGTCGGGCAGGGGAACACCGGGGAGCTGTTTTTT. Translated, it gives CASSLVGQGNTGELFF.

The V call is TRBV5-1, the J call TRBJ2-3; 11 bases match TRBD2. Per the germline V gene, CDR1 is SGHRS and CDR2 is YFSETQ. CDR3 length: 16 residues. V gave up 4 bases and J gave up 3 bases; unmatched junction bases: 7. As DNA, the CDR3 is TGCGCCAGCAGCCCAATAGCGGGAGGGGATACAGATACGCAGTATTTT. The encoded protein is CASSPIAGGDTDTQYF.

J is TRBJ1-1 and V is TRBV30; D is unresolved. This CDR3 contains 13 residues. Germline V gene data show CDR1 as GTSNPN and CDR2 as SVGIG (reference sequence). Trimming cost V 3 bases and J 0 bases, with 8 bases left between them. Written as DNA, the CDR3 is TGTGCCTGGAGCACAGAGTTGAACACTGAAGCTTTCTTT. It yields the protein CAWSTELNTEAFF.

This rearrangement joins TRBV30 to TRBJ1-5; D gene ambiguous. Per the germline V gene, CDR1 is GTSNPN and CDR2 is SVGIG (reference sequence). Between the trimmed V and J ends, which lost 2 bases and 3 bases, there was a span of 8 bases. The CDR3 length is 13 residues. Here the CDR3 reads CAWSRGNNQPQHF. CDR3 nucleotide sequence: TGTGCCTGGAGTCGAGGGAACAATCAGCCCCAGCATTTT.

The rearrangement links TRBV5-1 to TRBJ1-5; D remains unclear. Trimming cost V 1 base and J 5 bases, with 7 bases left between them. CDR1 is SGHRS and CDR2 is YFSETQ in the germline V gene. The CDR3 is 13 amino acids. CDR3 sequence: CASSLMPDQPQHF. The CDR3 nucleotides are TGCGCCAGCAGCTTGATGCCGGATCAGCCCCAGCATTTT.

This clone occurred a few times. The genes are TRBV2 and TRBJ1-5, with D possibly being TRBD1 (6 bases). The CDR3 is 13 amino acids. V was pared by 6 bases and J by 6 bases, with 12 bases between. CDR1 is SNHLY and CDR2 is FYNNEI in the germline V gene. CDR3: CASSQQGAQPQHF. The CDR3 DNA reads TGTGCCAGCAGCCAACAGGGAGCTCAGCCCCAGCATTTT.

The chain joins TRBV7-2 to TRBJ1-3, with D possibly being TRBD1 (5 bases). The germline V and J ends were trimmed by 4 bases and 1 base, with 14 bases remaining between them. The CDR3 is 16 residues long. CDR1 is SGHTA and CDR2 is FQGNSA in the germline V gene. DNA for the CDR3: TGTGCCAGCAGCTCACAGGCCCCAGGGTCTGGAAACACCATATATTTT. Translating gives CASSSQAPGSGNTIYF.

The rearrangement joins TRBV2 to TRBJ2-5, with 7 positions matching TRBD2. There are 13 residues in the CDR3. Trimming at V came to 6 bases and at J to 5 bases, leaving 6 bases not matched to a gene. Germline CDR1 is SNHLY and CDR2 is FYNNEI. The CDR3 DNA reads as TGTGCCAGCAGAGGGAGGGAGTGGGAGACCCAGTACTTC. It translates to CASRGREWETQYF. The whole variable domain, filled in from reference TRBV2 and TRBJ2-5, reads EPEVTQTPSHQVTQMGQEVILRCVPISNHLYFYWYRQILGQKVEFLVSFYNNEISEKSEIFDDQFSVERPDGSNFTLKIRSTKLEDSAMYFCASRGREWETQYFGPGTRLLVL.

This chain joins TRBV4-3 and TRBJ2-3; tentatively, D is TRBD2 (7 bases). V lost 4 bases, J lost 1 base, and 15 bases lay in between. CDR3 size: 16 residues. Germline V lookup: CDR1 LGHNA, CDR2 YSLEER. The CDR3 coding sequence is TGCGCCAGCAGCCCCCAGGGGCGGGGGCGCACAGATACGCAGTATTTT. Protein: CASSPQGRGRTDTQYF.

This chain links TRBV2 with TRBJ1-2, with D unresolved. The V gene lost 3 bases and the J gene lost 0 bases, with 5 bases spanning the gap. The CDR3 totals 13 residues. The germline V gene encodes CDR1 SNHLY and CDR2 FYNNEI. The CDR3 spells CASSDLANYGYTF. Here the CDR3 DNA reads TGTGCCAGCAGTGATTTAGCTAACTATGGCTACACCTTC.

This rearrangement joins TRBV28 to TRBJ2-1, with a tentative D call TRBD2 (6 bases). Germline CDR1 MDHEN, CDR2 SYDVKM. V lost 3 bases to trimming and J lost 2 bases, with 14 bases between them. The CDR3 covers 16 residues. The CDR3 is CASSFWSSGAYNEQFF. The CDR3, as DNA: TGTGCCAGCAGTTTCTGGAGTAGCGGAGCCTACAATGAGCAGTTCTTC.

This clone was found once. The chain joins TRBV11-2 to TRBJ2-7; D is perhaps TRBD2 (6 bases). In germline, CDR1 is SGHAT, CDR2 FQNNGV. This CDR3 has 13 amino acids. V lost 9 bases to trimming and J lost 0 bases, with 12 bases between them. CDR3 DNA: TGTGCCAGTGCGGCGGGGAGCTCCTACGAGCAGTACTTC. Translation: CASAAGSSYEQYF.

The CDR3 protein is CASSDPYRLGNNEQFF. The CDR3 DNA sequence: TGTGCCAGCAGTGATCCCTACAGGCTAGGTAACAATGAGCAGTTCTTC. The V call is TRBV28, the J call TRBJ2-1; a possible D gene is TRBD1 (5 bases). The CDR3 consists of 16 residues. The ends were cut back, 5 bases at V and 5 bases at J, with 19 bases in the middle. From germline, CDR1 is MDHEN and CDR2 SYDVKM.

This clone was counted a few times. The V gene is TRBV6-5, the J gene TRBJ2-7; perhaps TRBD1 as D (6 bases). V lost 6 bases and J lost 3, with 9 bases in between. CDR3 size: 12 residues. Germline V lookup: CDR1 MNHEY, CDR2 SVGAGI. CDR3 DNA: TGTGCCAGCAGGGACAGAGGCTACGAGCAGTACTTC. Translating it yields CASRDRGYEQYF.

The CDR3 here is CSARVVDEQFF. CDR3 in DNA: TGCAGTGCTAGAGTGGTAGATGAGCAGTTCTTC. The chain links TRBV20-1 to TRBJ2-1, with D unclear. Deletions cut 1 base from V and 8 bases from J, with 6 bases between. The CDR3 sequence is 11 residues long. Per the germline V gene, CDR1 is DFQATT and CDR2 is SNEGSKA (reference sequence).

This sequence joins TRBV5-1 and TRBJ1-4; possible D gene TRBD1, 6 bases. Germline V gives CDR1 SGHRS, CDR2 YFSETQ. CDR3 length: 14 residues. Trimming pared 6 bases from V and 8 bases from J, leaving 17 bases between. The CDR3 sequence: CASKPQGANEKLFF. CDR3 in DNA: TGCGCCAGCAAACCACAGGGCGCGAACGAAAAACTGTTTTTT.

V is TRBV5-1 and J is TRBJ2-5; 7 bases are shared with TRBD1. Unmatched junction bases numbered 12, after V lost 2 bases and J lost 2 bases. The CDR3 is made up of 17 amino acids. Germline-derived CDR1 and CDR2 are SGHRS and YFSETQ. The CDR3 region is CASSFRPRDRAQETQYF. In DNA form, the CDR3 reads TGCGCCAGCAGCTTCCGCCCCCGGGACAGAGCGCAAGAGACCCAGTACTTC.

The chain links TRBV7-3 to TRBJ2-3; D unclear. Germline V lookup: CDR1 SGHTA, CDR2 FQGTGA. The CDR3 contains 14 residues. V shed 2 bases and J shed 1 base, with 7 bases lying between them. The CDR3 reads CASSLFSGTDTQYF. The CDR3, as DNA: TGTGCCAGCAGCTTATTCTCGGGCACAGATACGCAGTATTTT.

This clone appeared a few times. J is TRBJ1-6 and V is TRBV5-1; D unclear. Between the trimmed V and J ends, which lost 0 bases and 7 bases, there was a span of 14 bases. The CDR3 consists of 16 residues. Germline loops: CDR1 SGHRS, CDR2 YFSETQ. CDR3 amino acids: CASSLGSTVRNSPLHF. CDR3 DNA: TGCGCCAGCAGCTTGGGCTCAACAGTCCGGAATTCACCCCTCCACTTT.

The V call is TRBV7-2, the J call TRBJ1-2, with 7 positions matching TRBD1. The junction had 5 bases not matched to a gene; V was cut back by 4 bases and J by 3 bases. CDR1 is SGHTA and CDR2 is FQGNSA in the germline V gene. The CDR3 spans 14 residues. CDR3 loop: CASSSDREYYGYTF. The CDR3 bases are TGTGCCAGCAGCTCCGACAGGGAGTACTATGGCTACACCTTC.

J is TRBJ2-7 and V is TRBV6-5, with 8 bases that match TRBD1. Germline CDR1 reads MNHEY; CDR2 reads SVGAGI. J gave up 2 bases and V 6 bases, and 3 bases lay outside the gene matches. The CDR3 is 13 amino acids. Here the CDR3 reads CASRRQGPYEQYF. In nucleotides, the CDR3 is TGTGCCAGCAGACGACAGGGGCCCTACGAGCAGTACTTC.

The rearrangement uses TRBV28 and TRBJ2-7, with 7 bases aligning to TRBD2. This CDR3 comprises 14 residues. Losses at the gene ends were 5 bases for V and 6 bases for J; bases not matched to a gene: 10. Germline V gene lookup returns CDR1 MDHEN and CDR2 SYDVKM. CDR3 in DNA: TGTGCCAGCAGTAGATCGGGACTAATGGGCGAGCAGTACTTC. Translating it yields CASSRSGLMGEQYF.

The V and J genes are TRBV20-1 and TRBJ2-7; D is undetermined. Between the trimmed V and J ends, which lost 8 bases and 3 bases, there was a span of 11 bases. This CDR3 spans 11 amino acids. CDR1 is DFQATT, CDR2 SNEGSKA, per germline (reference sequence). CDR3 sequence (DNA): TGCAGTCTGGGCAGCTACTACGAGCAGTACTTC. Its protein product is CSLGSYYEQYF.

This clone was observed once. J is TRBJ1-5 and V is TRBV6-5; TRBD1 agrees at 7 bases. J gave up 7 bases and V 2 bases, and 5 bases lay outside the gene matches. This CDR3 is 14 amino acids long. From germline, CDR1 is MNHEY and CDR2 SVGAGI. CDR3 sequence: CASSYDRVKQPQHF. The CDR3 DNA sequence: TGTGCCAGCAGTTACGACAGGGTGAAACAGCCCCAGCATTTT.

The CDR3 DNA is TGTGCCAGCAGCTTAAGGGTTTCCGGAGACGGGACCTACGAGCAGTACTTC. This sequence encodes CASSLRVSGDGTYEQYF. J is TRBJ2-7 and V is TRBV7-2; D perhaps matches TRBD2 (5 bases). CDR3 size: 17 residues. Germline V gene lookup returns CDR1 SGHTA and CDR2 FQGNSA. V lost 2 bases and J lost 2, with 19 bases in between.